The T cell receptor (beta chain) under discussion was sequenced for a study of CD8+CD57+ T cells in acquired aplastic anemia. On the study more broadly: Isolated CD4+ and CD8+ cells, once sorted, yielded DNA averaging roughly 3 ug.

The study profiled TCR beta VDJ and CDR3 using genomic DNA as template. MiXCR, run by TCRdb on the reads, gives a single entry per CDR3 protein. The sample records under 150,000 distinct CDR3 sequences, around two fifths being singletons. Whole-study results and caveats: Found in both controls and patients were fewer than 35 CD8+ CDR3 sequences.

In the case of this clonotype: As yet, its antigen is unknown.

The CDR3 is 13 residues long. The germline CDR1 and CDR2 sequences are LNHDA and SQIVND (reference sequence). The V and J ends lost 4 bases and 5 bases, in that order; junction bases with no gene match: 4. The chain couples TRBV19 to TRBJ1-2; TRBD1 aligns across 7 bases. Sequencing was done on a sample of sorted CD4+, CD8+, or CD8+CD57+ T cells (not recorded which) from PBMCs. The receptor was isolated from a human donor in good health, serving as a control. The CDR3 region is CASSTGQNYGYTF. The CDR3 bases are TGTGCCAGTAGTACGGGACAGAATTATGGCTACACCTTC. Combining the CDR3 with reference TRBV19 and TRBJ1-2 gives the whole variable domain DGGITQSPKYLFRKEGQNVTLSCEQNLNHDAMYWYRQDPGQGLRLIYYSQIVNDFQKGDIAEGYSVSREKKESFPLTVTSAQKNPTAFYLCASSTGQNYGYTFGSGTRLTVV.